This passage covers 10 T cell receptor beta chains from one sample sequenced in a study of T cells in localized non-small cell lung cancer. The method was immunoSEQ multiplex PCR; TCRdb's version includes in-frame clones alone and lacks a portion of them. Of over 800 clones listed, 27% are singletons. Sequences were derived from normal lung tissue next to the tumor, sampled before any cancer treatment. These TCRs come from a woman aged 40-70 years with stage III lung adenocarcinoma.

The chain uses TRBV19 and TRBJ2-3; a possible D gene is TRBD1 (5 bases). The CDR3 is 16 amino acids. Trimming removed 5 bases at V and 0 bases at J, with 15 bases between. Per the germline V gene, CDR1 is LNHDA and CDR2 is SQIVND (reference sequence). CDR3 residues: CASSYGHGTSTDTQYF. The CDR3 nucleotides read TGTGCCAGTAGTTACGGACACGGAACTAGCACAGATACGCAGTATTTT. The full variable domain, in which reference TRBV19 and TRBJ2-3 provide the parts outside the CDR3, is DGGITQSPKYLFRKEGQNVTLSCEQNLNHDAMYWYRQDPGQGLRLIYYSQIVNDFQKGDIAEGYSVSREKKESFPLTVTSAQKNPTAFYLCASSYGHGTSTDTQYFGPGTRLTVL.

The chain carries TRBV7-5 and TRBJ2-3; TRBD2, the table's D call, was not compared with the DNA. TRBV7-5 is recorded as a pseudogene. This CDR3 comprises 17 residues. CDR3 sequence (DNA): TGTGCCAGCAGCTTGGTCCTAGCGGGAGGGAGCACAGATACGCAGTATTTT. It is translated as CASSLVLAGGSTDTQYF.

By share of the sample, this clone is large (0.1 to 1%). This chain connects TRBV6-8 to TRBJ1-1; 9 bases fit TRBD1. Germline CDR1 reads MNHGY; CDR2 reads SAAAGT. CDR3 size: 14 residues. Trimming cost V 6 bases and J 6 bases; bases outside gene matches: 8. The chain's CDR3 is CASRLGQGISEAFF. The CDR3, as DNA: TGTGCCAGCAGGCTTGGACAGGGGATTTCTGAAGCTTTCTTT.

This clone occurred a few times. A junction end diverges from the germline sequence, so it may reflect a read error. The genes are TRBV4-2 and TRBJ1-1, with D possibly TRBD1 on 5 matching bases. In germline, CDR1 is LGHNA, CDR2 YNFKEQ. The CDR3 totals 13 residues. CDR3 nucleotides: TGTGCCAGCAGCCCCGGACTGACAGCCCTCATCCAGTTT. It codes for CASSPGLTALIQF.

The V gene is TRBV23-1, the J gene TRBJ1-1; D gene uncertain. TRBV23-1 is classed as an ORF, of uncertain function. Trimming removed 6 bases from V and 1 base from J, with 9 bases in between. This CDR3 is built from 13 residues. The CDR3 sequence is CASSPAGNTEAFF. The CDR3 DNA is TGCGCCAGCAGCCCAGCAGGGAACACTGAAGCTTTCTTT.

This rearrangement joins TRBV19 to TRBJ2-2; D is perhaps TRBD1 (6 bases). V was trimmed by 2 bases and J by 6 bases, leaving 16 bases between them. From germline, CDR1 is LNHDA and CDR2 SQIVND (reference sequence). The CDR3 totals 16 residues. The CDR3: CASSIMGQGIAGELFF. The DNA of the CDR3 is TGTGCCAGTAGTATAATGGGTCAGGGGATCGCCGGGGAGCTGTTTTTT.

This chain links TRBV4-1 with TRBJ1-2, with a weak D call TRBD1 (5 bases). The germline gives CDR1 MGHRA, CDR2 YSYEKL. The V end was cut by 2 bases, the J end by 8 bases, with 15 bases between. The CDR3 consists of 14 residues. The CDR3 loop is CASSQTGTATGYTF. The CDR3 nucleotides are TGCGCCAGCAGCCAAACCGGGACGGCGACCGGCTACACCTTC.

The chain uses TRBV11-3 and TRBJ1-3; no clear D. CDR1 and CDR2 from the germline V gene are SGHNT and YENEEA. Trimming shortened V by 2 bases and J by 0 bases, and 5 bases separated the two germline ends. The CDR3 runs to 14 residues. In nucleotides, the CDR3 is TGTGCCAGCAGCTTACTCGGCTCTGGAAACACCATATATTTT. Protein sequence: CASSLLGSGNTIYF.

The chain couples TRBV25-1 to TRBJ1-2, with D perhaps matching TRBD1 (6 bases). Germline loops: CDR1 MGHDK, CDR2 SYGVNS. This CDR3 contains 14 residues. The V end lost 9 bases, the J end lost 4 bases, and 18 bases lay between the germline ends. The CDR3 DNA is TGTGCCAGTCTCTCCCCGGGGGCGGGCTATGGCTACACCTTC. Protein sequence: CASLSPGAGYGYTF.

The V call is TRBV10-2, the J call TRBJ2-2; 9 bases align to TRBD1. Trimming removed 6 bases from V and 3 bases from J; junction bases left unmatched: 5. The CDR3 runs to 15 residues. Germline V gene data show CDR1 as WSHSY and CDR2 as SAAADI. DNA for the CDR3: TGCGCCAGCAGACACAGGGGGCTGGACACCGGGGAGCTGTTTTTT. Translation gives CASRHRGLDTGELFF.